The present TCR beta chain was sequenced within a study of OX40 agonist ivuxolimab in advanced cancers. Study background: Among those enrolled, mean age was roughly 55 years (range about 23 to 79) and 75% to 85% were male.

CDR3 length equals 12 residues. V lost 5 bases, J lost 4 bases, and 7 bases lay in between. The V gene's germline CDR1 is LNHNV and CDR2 YYDKDF (reference sequence). Whole-study results and caveats: With doses of 0.1 to 3.0 mg/kg, CD4+ and CD8+ blood T cells had undergone clonal expansion by week 6. CD8+ T cells (on average) carried more expanded clones than CD4+ T cells.

It was autoimmune disease history or systemic immunosuppression that excluded patients. About this clone itself: Its antigen is not known.

The repertoire was sequenced with immunoSEQ multiplex PCR; TCRdb's copy has only in-frame clones and lacks some. The sample carries about 19,000 clones, about 82% recorded once. The rearrangement uses TRBV15 and TRBJ2-3; D is unclear. The input for sequencing was CD4+ or CD8+ T cells sorted from blood, taken in a trial of the OX40 agonist ivuxolimab. The clonotype comes from an adult with an advanced solid tumor such as melanoma, head and neck, liver or kidney cancer. CDR3 nucleotides: TGTGCCACCAGCTACGGCCCAGATACGCAGTATTTT. This gives the protein CATSYGPDTQYF.